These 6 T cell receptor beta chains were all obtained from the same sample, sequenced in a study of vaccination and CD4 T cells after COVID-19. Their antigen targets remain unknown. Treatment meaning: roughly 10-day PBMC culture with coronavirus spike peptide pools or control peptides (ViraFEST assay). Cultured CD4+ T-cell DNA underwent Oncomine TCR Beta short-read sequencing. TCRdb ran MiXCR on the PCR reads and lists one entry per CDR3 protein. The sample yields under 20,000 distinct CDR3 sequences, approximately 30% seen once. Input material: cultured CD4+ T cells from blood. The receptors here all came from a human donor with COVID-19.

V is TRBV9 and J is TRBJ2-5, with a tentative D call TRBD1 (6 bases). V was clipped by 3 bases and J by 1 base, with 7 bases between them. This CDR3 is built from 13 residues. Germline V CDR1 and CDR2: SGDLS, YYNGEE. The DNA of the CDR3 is TGTGCCAGCAGCGGGACAGCCCAAGAGACCCAGTACTTC. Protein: CASSGTAQETQYF.

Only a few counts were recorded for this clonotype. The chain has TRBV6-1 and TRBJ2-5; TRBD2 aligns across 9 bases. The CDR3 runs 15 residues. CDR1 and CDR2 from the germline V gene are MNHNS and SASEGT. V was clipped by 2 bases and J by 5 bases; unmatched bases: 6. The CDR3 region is CASSEISGGSETQYF. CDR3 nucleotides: TGTGCCAGCAGTGAAATTAGCGGGGGTTCTGAGACCCAGTACTTC.

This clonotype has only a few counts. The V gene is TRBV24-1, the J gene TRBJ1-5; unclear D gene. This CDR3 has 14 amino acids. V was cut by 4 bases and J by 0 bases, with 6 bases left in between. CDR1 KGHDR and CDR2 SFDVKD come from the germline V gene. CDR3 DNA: TGTGCCACCAGTGACGGATTTAGCAATCAGCCCCAGCATTTT. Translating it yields CATSDGFSNQPQHF.

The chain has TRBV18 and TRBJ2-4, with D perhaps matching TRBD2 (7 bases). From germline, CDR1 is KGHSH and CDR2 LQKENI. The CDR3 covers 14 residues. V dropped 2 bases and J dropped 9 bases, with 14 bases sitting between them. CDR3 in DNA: TGTGCCAGCTCACCAAGTGCAGGGGAGGGCATTCAGTACTTC. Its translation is CASSPSAGEGIQYF. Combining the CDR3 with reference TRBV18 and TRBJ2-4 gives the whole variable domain NAGVMQNPRHLVRRRGQEARLRCSPMKGHSHVYWYRQLPEEGLKFMVYLQKENIIDESGMPKERFSAEFPKEGPSILRIQQVVRGDSAAYFCASSPSAGEGIQYFGAGTRLSVL.

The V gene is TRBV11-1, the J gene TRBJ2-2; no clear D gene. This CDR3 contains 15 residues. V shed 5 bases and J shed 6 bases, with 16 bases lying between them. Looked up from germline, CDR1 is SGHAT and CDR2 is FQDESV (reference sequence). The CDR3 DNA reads TGTGCCAGCAGCCTCCCCAAACGCCGCCCCGGGGAGCTGTTTTTT. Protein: CASSLPKRRPGELFF.

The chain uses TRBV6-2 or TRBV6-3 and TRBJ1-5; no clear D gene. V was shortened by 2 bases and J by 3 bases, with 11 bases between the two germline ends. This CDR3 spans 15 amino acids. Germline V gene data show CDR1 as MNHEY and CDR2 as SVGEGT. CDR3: CASSYGGYYNQPQHF. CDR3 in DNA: TGTGCCAGCAGTTACGGAGGGTATTACAATCAGCCCCAGCATTTT.